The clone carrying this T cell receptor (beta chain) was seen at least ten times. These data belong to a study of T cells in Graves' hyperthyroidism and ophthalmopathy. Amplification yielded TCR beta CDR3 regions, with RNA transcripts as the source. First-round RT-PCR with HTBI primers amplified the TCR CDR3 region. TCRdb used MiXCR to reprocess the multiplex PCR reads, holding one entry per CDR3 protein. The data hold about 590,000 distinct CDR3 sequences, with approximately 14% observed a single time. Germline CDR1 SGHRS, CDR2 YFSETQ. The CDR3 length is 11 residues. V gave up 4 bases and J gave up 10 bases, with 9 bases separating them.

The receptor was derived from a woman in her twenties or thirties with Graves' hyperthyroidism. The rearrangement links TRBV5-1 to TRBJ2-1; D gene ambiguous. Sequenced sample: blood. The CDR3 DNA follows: TGCGCCAGCAGCCACGCATACGAGCAGTTCTTC. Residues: CASSHAYEQFF.